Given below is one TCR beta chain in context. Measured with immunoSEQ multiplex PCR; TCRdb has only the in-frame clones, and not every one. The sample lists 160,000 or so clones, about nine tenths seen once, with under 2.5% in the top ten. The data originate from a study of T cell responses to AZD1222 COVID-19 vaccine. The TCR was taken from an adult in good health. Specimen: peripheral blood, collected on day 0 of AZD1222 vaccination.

CDR3 region: CAWSASSNEQFF. CDR3 coding DNA: TGTGCCTGGAGTGCGAGCTCCAATGAGCAGTTCTTC. The rearrangement uses TRBV30 and TRBJ2-1, with D uncertain. The CDR3 sequence is 12 residues long. The V end lost 1 base, the J end lost 6 bases, and 7 bases lay between the germline ends. The germline gives CDR1 GTSNPN, CDR2 SVGIG (reference sequence).